This TCR beta chain was sequenced during a study of control samples from healthy donors and cancer patients. Produced via immunoSEQ multiplex PCR; TCRdb's table is partial and in-frame only. The repertoire holds approximately 170,000 clones, 80% to 95% seen once, with over 3.5% in the top ten. The junction had 8 bases not matched to a gene; V was cut back by 3 bases and J by 2 bases. This CDR3 is built from 18 residues. CDR1 is LGHDT and CDR2 is YNNKEL in the germline V gene (reference sequence). The chain joins TRBV3-1 (or the pseudogene TRBV3-2) to TRBJ2-1; 12 nucleotides line up with TRBD2. The TCR originated in a woman aged 55-69 years in good health. Sequenced: blood. The CDR3 DNA is TGTGCCAGCAGCCAGCGGCTAGCGGGGGGGCTAACCTACAATGAGCAGTTCTTC. It specifies CASSQRLAGGLTYNEQFF.